A selection of T cell receptor beta chains follows, all from one sample in a study of T cells in Graves' hyperthyroidism and ophthalmopathy. Using its own MiXCR run on the multiplex PCR reads, TCRdb lists one record per CDR3 protein. In the table there are some 770,000 distinct CDR3 sequences, around 17% of which are singletons. Sequenced: blood. The receptor source for this set is a man between 18 and 35 years old with Graves' hyperthyroidism. CDR3s include the opening cysteine and the closing phenylalanine or tryptophan. A D gene is named only where the DNA matches it firmly. Not every row has a clone size; where given, it reads once, few, many or a size class.

.,many,TRBV7-3,13,TRBJ2-5,CASSSPGWETQYF,TGTGCCAGCAGCTCCCCAGGTTGGGAGACCCAGTACTTC
.,few,TRBV7-9,13,TRBJ2-1,CASSGGVLNEQFF,TGTGCCAGCAGCGGCGGGGTCTTAAATGAGCAGTTCTTC
TRBD2,.,TRBV7-2,15,TRBJ2-5,CASSPATSGRETQYF,TGTGCCAGCAGCCCAGCGACTAGCGGGAGGGAGACCCAGTACTTC
.,many,TRBV27,16,TRBJ2-7,CASSPGGGRYSYEQYF,TGTGCCAGCAGCCCGGGAGGGGGCAGATACTCCTACGAGCAGTACTTC
.,.,TRBV5-1,14,TRBJ2-7,CASKGGSGLLEQYF,TGCGCCAGTAAGGGGGGCTCGGGCCTGTTGGAGCAGTACTTC
.,many,TRBV20-1,16,TRBJ2-7,CSGLGLSSQSSYEQYF,TGCAGCGGTCTTGGGCTATCATCACAGAGCTCCTACGAGCAGTACTTC
.,.,TRBV9,14,TRBJ1-2,CASSVAGAGYGYTF,TGTGCCAGCAGCGTAGCAGGGGCCGGCTATGGCTACACCTTC
TRBD1,many,TRBV6-1,14,TRBJ1-6,CASSAGQEYSPLHF,TGTGCCAGCAGTGCGGGACAGGAGTATTCACCCCTCCACTTT
.,.,TRBV2,14,TRBJ1-6,CASSEGRTNSPLHF,TGTGCCAGCAGTGAGGGCAGAACTAATTCACCCCTCCACTTT
TRBD2,.,TRBV7-3,15,TRBJ2-1,CASSTRLAGVDEQFF,TGTGCCAGCAGCACTCGACTAGCGGGAGTCGATGAGCAGTTCTTC
.,.,TRBV5-1,17,TRBJ1-1,CASSLPTTGTANTEAFF,TGCGCCAGCAGCTTGCCTACGACCGGGACGGCGAACACTGAAGCTTTCTTT
.,.,TRBV11-3,14,TRBJ2-1,CASSPSGTWDEQFF,TGTGCCAGCAGCCCAAGCGGAACCTGGGATGAGCAGTTCTTC
.,few,TRBV27,12,TRBJ2-2,CATTGLTGELFF,TGTGCCACCACGGGTCTCACCGGGGAGCTGTTTTTT
.,.,TRBV7-6,13,TRBJ2-7,CASSSPGGEEQYF,TGTGCCAGCAGCTCCCCTGGGGGCGAGGAGCAGTACTTC
.,.,TRBV10-3,16,TRBJ2-4,CAISLRYRVVKNIQYF,TGTGCCATCAGTCTGCGGTACAGGGTTGTCAAAAACATTCAGTACTTC
TRBD1,many,TRBV18,15,TRBJ2-4,CASSQLWQGENIQYF,TGTGCCAGCTCACAATTGTGGCAGGGGGAAAACATTCAGTACTTC
.,many,TRBV12-3/TRBV12-4,15,TRBJ1-1,CASNRDTHRRTEAFF,TGTGCCAGCAACCGGGACACCCATCGGAGAACTGAAGCTTTCTTT
.,.,TRBV7-2,14,TRBJ2-1,CASSLDSRYNEQFF,TGTGCCAGCAGCTTAGATTCTAGATACAATGAGCAGTTCTTC
.,many,TRBV7-2,16,TRBJ2-2,CASSYRTSTNTGELFF,TGTGCCAGCAGCTACCGGACGTCGACGAACACCGGGGAGCTGTTTTTT
.,few,TRBV20-1,12,TRBJ1-5,CSIPRGYQPQHF,TGCAGTATCCCCAGGGGTTATCAGCCCCAGCATTTT
.,many,TRBV5-6,14,TRBJ1-5,CASSFSRDNQPQHF,TGTGCCAGCAGCTTTTCCAGGGATAATCAGCCCCAGCATTTT
.,.,TRBV28,15,TRBJ2-1,CASSVNPPLNNEQFF,TGTGCCAGCAGTGTAAACCCCCCGCTTAACAATGAGCAGTTCTTC
TRBD2,many,TRBV11-2,16,TRBJ2-1,CASSLGGGRAYNEQFF,TGTGCCAGCAGCTTAGGTGGAGGGAGGGCCTACAATGAGCAGTTCTTC
.,.,TRBV7-9,14,TRBJ2-3,CASSSTDLTDTQYF,TGTGCCAGCAGCTCGACAGATCTCACAGATACGCAGTATTTT
.,few,TRBV24-1,12,TRBJ1-5,CATSDFGQPQHF,TGTGCCACCAGTGATTTTGGGCAGCCCCAGCATTTT
.,.,TRBV28,12,TRBJ2-7,CASGSLVYEQYF,TGTGCCAGCGGGTCCCTCGTCTACGAGCAGTACTTC
.,.,TRBV12-3/TRBV12-4,12,TRBJ1-5,CASSLERGPQHF,TGTGCCAGCAGTTTAGAAAGGGGGCCCCAGCATTTT
.,many,TRBV27,12,TRBJ2-1,CASSFPQSEQFF,TGTGCCAGCAGTTTTCCCCAAAGTGAGCAGTTCTTC
TRBD1,many,TRBV7-9,15,TRBJ2-3,CASSQDRGSTDTQYF,TGTGCCAGCAGCCAGGACAGGGGTAGCACAGATACGCAGTATTTT
TRBD1,.,TRBV12-3/TRBV12-4,16,TRBJ2-7,CASSLRPGQGDYGQYF,TGTGCCAGCAGTTTACGGCCGGGACAGGGAGACTACGGGCAGTACTTC
.,many,TRBV7-8,13,TRBJ2-7,CASSLATGYEQYF,TGTGCCAGCAGTTTAGCCACAGGCTACGAGCAGTACTTC
.,many,TRBV28,14,TRBJ2-5,CASSLVGVGETQYF,TGTGCCAGCAGCTTAGTGGGGGTTGGAGAGACCCAGTACTTC
.,few,TRBV5-1,15,TRBJ2-5,CASSLGVALAETQYF,TGCGCCAGCAGCTTGGGTGTAGCCCTGGCAGAGACCCAGTACTTC
.,many,TRBV6-1,13,TRBJ2-5,CASSYLTEETQYF,TGTGCCAGCAGTTATTTGACCGAAGAGACCCAGTACTTC
.,few,TRBV4-3,13,TRBJ2-1,CASSQQDYNEQFF,TGCGCCAGCAGCCAACAGGACTACAATGAGCAGTTCTTC
.,.,TRBV19,14,TRBJ1-1,CASSKNRVGTEAFF,TGTGCCAGTAGTAAGAACAGGGTGGGCACTGAAGCTTTCTTT
TRBD2,many,TRBV4-1,18,TRBJ2-1,CASSQGPDLAGGPYEQFF,TGCGCCAGCAGCCAAGGTCCCGACCTAGCGGGAGGGCCCTATGAGCAGTTCTTC
TRBD2,few,TRBV24-1,20,TRBJ2-6,CATGQNGTSGDLSGANVLTF,TGTGCCACCGGACAGAACGGGACTAGCGGAGACCTCTCTGGGGCCAACGTCCTGACTTTC
TRBD2,.,TRBV5-8,16,TRBJ2-5,CASSSAAGGGQETQYF,TGTGCCAGCAGCTCCGCAGCGGGAGGGGGGCAAGAGACCCAGTACTTC
TRBD2,few,TRBV5-4,14,TRBJ2-7,CASSAGLEIYEQYF,TGTGCCAGCAGCGCGGGACTAGAAATCTACGAGCAGTACTTC
.,.,TRBV5-6,13,TRBJ2-2,CASSWSGIGELFF,TGTGCCAGCAGCTGGTCAGGGATAGGGGAGCTGTTTTTT
TRBD1,.,TRBV19,16,TRBJ1-5,CASSIDVGQPNQPQHF,TGTGCCAGTAGTATAGATGTGGGACAGCCTAATCAGCCCCAGCATTTT
TRBD1,many,TRBV27,15,TRBJ2-1,CASSPTGGAYNEQFF,TGTGCCAGCAGCCCGACAGGGGGCGCGTACAATGAGCAGTTCTTC
.,many,TRBV30,13,TRBJ1-5,CAWSPDSNQPQHF,TGTGCCTGGAGTCCGGATAGCAATCAGCCCCAGCATTTT
.,many,TRBV7-9,12,TRBJ2-7,CASSLSGQEQYF,TGTGCCAGCAGCTTATCGGGGCAAGAGCAGTACTTC
TRBD1,few,TRBV6-1,16,TRBJ2-4,CASRSDRAIAKNIQYF,TGTGCCAGCAGATCCGACAGGGCAATAGCCAAAAACATTCAGTACTTC
TRBD2,few,TRBV5-1,17,TRBJ2-3,CASSLSLAGWSTDTQYF,TGCGCCAGCAGCTTGAGTCTAGCGGGGTGGAGCACAGATACGCAGTATTTT
TRBD2,many,TRBV12-3/TRBV12-4,14,TRBJ2-7,CASTDGGTLYEQYF,TGTGCCAGCACCGACGGGGGGACGCTGTACGAGCAGTACTTC
.,many,TRBV11-2,15,TRBJ1-5,CASSSTTGSNQPQHF,TGTGCCAGCAGCTCTACAACAGGAAGCAATCAGCCCCAGCATTTT